This is a list of T cell receptor beta chains from one sample in a study of shared clonotypes between healthy human individuals. Profiling relied on immunoSEQ multiplex PCR, and the TCRdb table lists in-frame clones only, not all of them. The sample records 730,000 or so clones, roughly 70% being singletons. Sample: memory CD4+ T cells sorted from blood. Receptors were obtained from a woman aged 25 to 39 in good health. The CDR3 runs from the conserved cysteine through the conserved F or W. A D gene is named only where the DNA matches it firmly. Clone size is stated in some rows and not others, as once, few, many or a class when expanded.

14,TRBV27,TRBJ2-5,TRBD2,NA,TGTGCCAGCAGCCCACCCTGGGGGGGGGAGACCCAGTACTTC,CASSPPWGGETQYF
16,TRBV5-1,TRBJ2-6,TRBD2,NA,TGCGCCAGCAGCATAGCGGGGAAATCTGGGGCCAACGTCCTGACTTTC,CASSIAGKSGANVLTF
16,TRBV28,TRBJ2-7,NA,NA,TGTGCCAGCAGCCCACCTGAAGGGGGGTTCGACTACGAGCAGTACTTC,CASSPPEGGFDYEQYF
17,TRBV27,TRBJ2-7,NA,few,TGTGCCAGCAGTTTACTCCGAGATACAGGTGGAAGAAGGGAGCAGTACTTC,CASSLLRDTGGRREQYF
15,TRBV7-6,TRBJ2-2,NA,NA,TGTGCCAGCAGTCGTTCGCGGACGAACACCGGGGAGCTGTTTTTT,CASSRSRTNTGELFF
13,TRBV27,TRBJ2-7,NA,NA,TGTGCCAGCAGTGCCCAAAGGACCTACGAGCAGTACTTC,CASSAQRTYEQYF
12,TRBV29-1,TRBJ2-3,NA,NA,TGCAGCGTTGACCTAGGTACAGATACGCAGTATTTT,CSVDLGTDTQYF
16,TRBV5-1,TRBJ2-2,NA,few,TGCGCCAGCAGCTTGAACTGGCTAGCGAACACCGGGGAGCTGTTTTTT,CASSLNWLANTGELFF
16,TRBV5-1,TRBJ2-5,NA,NA,TGCGCCAGCAGCTTGGCCTCGGCTGGTTTACAAGAGACCCAGTACTTC,CASSLASAGLQETQYF
18,TRBV5-8,TRBJ2-7,TRBD2,once,TGTGCCAGCAGCGGAATGCCCTTACTAGCGGGATATTCCGACGAGCAGTACTTC,CASSGMPLLAGYSDEQYF
13,TRBV5-1,TRBJ2-7,NA,NA,TGCGCCAGCAGCTACTTTGGTTTAGCCGAGCAGTACTTC,CASSYFGLAEQYF
14,TRBV4-1,TRBJ2-3,TRBD1,NA,TGCGCCAGCAGCCAAGAGGGACAGGGGACTACGCAGTATTTT,CASSQEGQGTTQYF
17,TRBV7-2,TRBJ1-2,TRBD1,NA,TGTGCCAGCAGCCCCGAGGTGGGGACAGGGGGCGACTATGGCTACACCTTC,CASSPEVGTGGDYGYTF
14,TRBV7-8,TRBJ2-5,NA,few,TGTGCCAGCAGCACGGGGACCGCGAGCGGGACCCAGTACTTC,CASSTGTASGTQYF
14,TRBV6-1,TRBJ2-5,NA,few,TGTGCCAGCAGTGTCTTGGACGGGAGTGAGACCCAGTACTTC,CASSVLDGSETQYF
17,TRBV21-1,TRBJ2-1,NA,NA,TGTGCCAGCAGCAAAGTGGGCCAGCGAATCTCCTACAATGAGCAGTTCTTC,CASSKVGQRISYNEQFF
16,TRBV7-9,TRBJ2-3,TRBD2,NA,TGTGCCAGCAGCTTGCTAGCGGGAGGCCAAACTGATACGCAGTATTTT,CASSLLAGGQTDTQYF
15,TRBV7-3,TRBJ2-1,NA,few,TGTGCCAGCAGCTTCTCCCGAGGCTCCTACAATGAGCAGTTCTTC,CASSFSRGSYNEQFF
16,TRBV10-2,TRBJ2-2,NA,NA,TGCGCCAGCAGTGGGGGCTTCACGTTTAGTACCGGGGAGCTGTTTTTT,CASSGGFTFSTGELFF